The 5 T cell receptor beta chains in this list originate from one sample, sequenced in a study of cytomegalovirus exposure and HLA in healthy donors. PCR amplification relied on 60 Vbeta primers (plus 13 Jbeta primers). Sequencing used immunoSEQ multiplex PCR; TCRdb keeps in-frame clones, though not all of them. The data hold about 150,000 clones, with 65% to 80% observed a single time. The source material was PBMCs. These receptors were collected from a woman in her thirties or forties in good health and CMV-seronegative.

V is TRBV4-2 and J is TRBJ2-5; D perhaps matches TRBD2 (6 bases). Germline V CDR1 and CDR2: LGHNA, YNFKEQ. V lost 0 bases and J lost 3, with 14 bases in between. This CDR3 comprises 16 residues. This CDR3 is CASSQDRAREEETQYF. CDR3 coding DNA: TGTGCCAGCAGCCAAGATCGCGCGCGGGAAGAAGAGACCCAGTACTTC.

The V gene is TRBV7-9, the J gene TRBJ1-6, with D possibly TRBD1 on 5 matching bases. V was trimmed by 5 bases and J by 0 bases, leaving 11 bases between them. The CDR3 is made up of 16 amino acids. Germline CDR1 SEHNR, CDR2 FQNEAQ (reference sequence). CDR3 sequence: CASSLRDSSYNSPLHF. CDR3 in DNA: TGTGCCAGCAGCCTTCGGGACTCCTCCTATAATTCACCCCTCCACTTT.

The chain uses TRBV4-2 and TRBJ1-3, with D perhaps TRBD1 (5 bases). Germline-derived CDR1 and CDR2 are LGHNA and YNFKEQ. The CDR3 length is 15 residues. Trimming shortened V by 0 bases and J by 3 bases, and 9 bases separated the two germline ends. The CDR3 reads CASSQEQGIGNTIYF. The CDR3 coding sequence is TGTGCCAGCAGCCAAGAGCAGGGTATTGGAAACACCATATATTTT.

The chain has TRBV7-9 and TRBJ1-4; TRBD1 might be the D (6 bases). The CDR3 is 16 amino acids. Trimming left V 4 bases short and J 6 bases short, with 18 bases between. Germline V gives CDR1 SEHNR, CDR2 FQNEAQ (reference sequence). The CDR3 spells CASSSKTGKDYEKLFF. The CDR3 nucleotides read TGTGCCAGCAGCTCGAAAACAGGGAAGGATTATGAAAAACTGTTTTTT.

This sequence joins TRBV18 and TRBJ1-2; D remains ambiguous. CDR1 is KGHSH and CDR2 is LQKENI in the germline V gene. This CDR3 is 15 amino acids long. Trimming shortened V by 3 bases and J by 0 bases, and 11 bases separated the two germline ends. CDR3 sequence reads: CASSPNGDTNYGYTF. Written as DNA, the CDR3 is TGTGCCAGCTCACCGAACGGGGATACTAACTATGGCTACACCTTC.